The clone carrying this T cell receptor beta chain was picked up a small number of times. CDR1 is LNHDA and CDR2 is SQIVND in the germline V gene (reference sequence). This CDR3 is 15 amino acids long. Unmatched junction bases numbered 4, after V lost 3 bases and J lost 0 bases. A multiplex PCR was run with 60 Vbeta primers and 13 Jbeta primers. Method: immunoSEQ multiplex PCR; TCRdb's copy keeps in-frame clones and lacks some. The sample has about 110,000 clones, over 60% seen once. This sample was taken from a study of cytomegalovirus exposure and HLA in healthy donors. This chain connects TRBV19 to TRBJ1-2, with 7 positions matching TRBD1. This TCR came from a woman aged 60-75 years in good health and CMV-seropositive. The sample was PBMCs. The CDR3 bases are TGTGCCAGTAGTATTTACGGGACAGCTAACTATGGCTACACCTTC. It is translated as CASSIYGTANYGYTF. Full variable domain (missing parts from reference TRBV19 and TRBJ1-2): DGGITQSPKYLFRKEGQNVTLSCEQNLNHDAMYWYRQDPGQGLRLIYYSQIVNDFQKGDIAEGYSVSREKKESFPLTVTSAQKNPTAFYLCASSIYGTANYGYTFGSGTRLTVV.